A single sample gave rise to the 20 T cell receptor beta chains below, sequenced in a study of beta chain features in type 1 diabetes. Isolated RNA was reverse transcribed in full, so expressed TCRB transcripts were sequenced. The protocol was immunoSEQ multiplex PCR, while the TCRdb copy is restricted to in-frame clones and leaves out a portion. The sample has 350,000 to 450,000 clones; roughly 15% are singletons. The sequenced sample was naive CD4+ T cells from blood. All receptors come from a woman under 30 in good health.

This clone has more than one count but fewer than ten. In DNA form, the CDR3 reads TGTGCCAGCAGTGGAGGGACCGGGACAGGTCAAGAGACCCAGTACTTC. The encoded protein is CASSGGTGTGQETQYF. The genes are TRBV2 and TRBJ2-5, with 8 bases fitting TRBD1. Germline CDR1 SNHLY, CDR2 FYNNEI. The CDR3 totals 16 residues. Unmatched junction bases numbered 9, after V lost 4 bases and J lost 2 bases.

The rearrangement uses TRBV9 and TRBJ1-2; no clear D gene. CDR1 is SGDLS and CDR2 is YYNGEE in the germline V gene. V was pared by 0 bases and J by 8 bases, with 11 bases between. The CDR3 is made up of 13 amino acids. The CDR3 here is CASSVDQADGYTF. The CDR3 DNA reads TGTGCCAGCAGCGTAGACCAGGCCGACGGCTACACCTTC. The full variable domain, its missing parts supplied by reference TRBV9 and TRBJ1-2, is DSGVTQTPKHLITATGQRVTLRCSPRSGDLSVYWYQQSLDQGLQFLIQYYNGEERAKGNILERFSAQQFPDLHSELNLSSLELGDSALYFCASSVDQADGYTFGSGTRLTVV.

The J gene is TRBJ2-4, the V gene TRBV11-2; 8 nucleotides line up with TRBD1. V lost 6 bases, J lost 2 bases, and 6 bases stayed unmatched. CDR1 is SGHAT and CDR2 is FQNNGV in the germline V gene. The length of the CDR3 is 15 residues. The CDR3 DNA reads TGTGCCAGCAGTCTGGACAGGGACTCCAAAAACATTCAGTACTTC. Translated, it gives CASSLDRDSKNIQYF.

There are a few counts of this clone. The rearrangement uses TRBV6-1 and TRBJ2-2; TRBD2 matches at 10 bases. V was clipped by 11 bases and J by 5 bases; unmatched bases: 11. CDR3 length equals 15 residues. CDR1 and CDR2 from the germline V gene are MNHNS and SASEGT. Here the CDR3 reads CAGASSGSGTGELFF. CDR3 DNA sequence: TGTGCCGGCGCTTCTAGCGGGAGTGGGACCGGGGAGCTGTTTTTT.

The rearrangement joins TRBV28 to TRBJ1-5; D perhaps matches TRBD1 (6 bases). The CDR3 is made up of 15 amino acids. V was shortened by 3 bases and J by 4 bases, with 13 bases between the two germline ends. The V gene's germline CDR1 is MDHEN and CDR2 SYDVKM. This CDR3 reads CASSFGQGLNQPQHF. The CDR3, as DNA: TGTGCCAGCAGTTTCGGTCAGGGGCTGAATCAGCCCCAGCATTTT.

This sequence joins TRBV29-1 and TRBJ1-5; D is possibly TRBD1 (5 bases). With 7 bases removed from V and 2 bases from J, the gap between germline ends came to 9 bases. Germline CDR1 and CDR2: SQVTM and ANQGSEA. The CDR3 runs 12 residues. CDR3 region: CSATGGNQPQHF. In DNA form, the CDR3 reads TGCAGCGCTACAGGTGGCAATCAGCCCCAGCATTTT. Complete variable domain (other parts from reference TRBV29-1 and TRBJ1-5): SAVISQKPSRDICQRGTSLTIQCQVDSQVTMMFWYRQQPGQSLTLIATANQGSEATYESGFVIDKFPISRPNLTFSTLTVSNMSPEDSSIYLCSATGGNQPQHFGDGTRLSIL.

V and J are TRBV28 and TRBJ2-2; 7 bases are shared with TRBD1. The CDR3 is 15 amino acids. The V and J ends lost 5 bases and 3 bases, in that order; junction bases with no gene match: 6. Germline CDR1 MDHEN, CDR2 SYDVKM. The CDR3 DNA reads TGTGCCAGCAGTCGACAGGGAAGGGACACCGGGGAGCTGTTTTTT. Residues: CASSRQGRDTGELFF.

In its sample, this clone was seen a few times. The rearrangement links TRBV7-9 to TRBJ2-2; D possibly corresponds to TRBD2 (6 bases). Trimming took 3 bases from V and 7 from J, leaving 6 bases between them. Germline lookup yields CDR1 SEHNR and CDR2 FQNEAQ (reference sequence). The CDR3 totals 12 residues. The CDR3 DNA reads as TGTGCCAGCAGCTTTAGCGGCGGGGAGCTGTTTTTT. This encodes CASSFSGGELFF.

This clone was seen a handful of times. The CDR3 reads CAWSYRERQPQHF. The CDR3 coding sequence is TGTGCCTGGAGTTACAGGGAACGGCAGCCCCAGCATTTT. The chain couples TRBV30 to TRBJ1-5, with D maybe TRBD1 (6 bases). V was shortened by 2 bases and J by 7 bases, with 12 bases between the two germline ends. The germline V gene has CDR1 GTSNPN and CDR2 SVGIG (reference sequence). The CDR3 is 13 residues long.

This clone was counted between two and nine times. The chain couples TRBV5-1 to TRBJ2-1; TRBD1 matches 7 bases. Losses at the gene ends were 4 bases for V and 5 bases for J; bases not matched to a gene: 9. The CDR3 sequence is 15 residues long. CDR1 is SGHRS, CDR2 YFSETQ, per germline. This CDR3 is CASSPRDSGDNEQFF. The CDR3 nucleotides read TGCGCCAGCAGCCCACGGGACAGTGGAGACAATGAGCAGTTCTTC.

The sample holds a few counts of this clone. The chain employs TRBV2 and TRBJ2-2; no firm D call. Germline assignment: CDR1 SNHLY and CDR2 FYNNEI. Trimming left V 6 bases short and J 9 bases short, with 14 bases between. The CDR3 extends over 13 amino acids. The CDR3 nucleotides read TGTGCCAGCAGCGCCTACCTAGATTGGGAGCTGTTTTTT. Its translation is CASSAYLDWELFF.

As to this clone: A read error may account for a junction end that differs from germline. This sequence joins TRBV18 and TRBJ1-1; D ambiguous. The CDR3 is 13 amino acids. Germline values: CDR1 KGHSH, CDR2 LQKENI. The DNA for the CDR3 is TGTGCCAGCGCACCAACAGTGAACACTGAAGCTTTCTTT. It encodes CASAPTVNTEAFF.

The CDR3 is CASSYRDRGLYSNQPQHF. As DNA, the CDR3 is TGTGCCAGCAGCTACCGGGACAGGGGGCTTTATAGCAATCAGCCCCAGCATTTT. The chain is built from TRBV7-2 and TRBJ1-5, with 12 bases identical to TRBD1. With 4 bases clipped from V and 0 bases from J, the junction kept 7 bases outside the gene matches. The CDR3 has 18 residues. Germline assignment: CDR1 SGHTA and CDR2 FQGNSA. The whole variable domain, remainder taken from reference TRBV7-2 and TRBJ1-5, is GAGVSQSPSNKVTEKGKDVELRCDPISGHTALYWYRQSLGQGLEFLIYFQGNSAPDKSGLPSDRFSAERTGGSVSTLTIQRTQQEDSAVYLCASSYRDRGLYSNQPQHFGDGTRLSIL.

This clone was counted a few times. The chain recombines TRBV6-5 with TRBJ2-7, with D perhaps matching TRBD2 (5 bases). Between the trimmed V and J ends, which lost 6 bases and 7 bases, there was a span of 10 bases. CDR3 length: 11 amino acids. Germline V gene lookup returns CDR1 MNHEY and CDR2 SVGAGI. CDR3 DNA: TGTGCCAGCAGAAGCTCGGGAGAGCAGTACTTC. Translating it yields CASRSSGEQYF.

J is TRBJ1-2 and V is TRBV7-2; no definite D call. Trimming removed 1 base from V and 4 bases from J, with 10 bases in between. This CDR3 region has 14 residues. Germline lookup yields CDR1 SGHTA and CDR2 FQGNSA. The CDR3 loop is CASSLGPGIYGYTF. The CDR3 DNA reads TGTGCCAGCAGCTTAGGACCGGGAATCTATGGCTACACCTTC.

The V call is TRBV7-2, the J call TRBJ2-3; D perhaps matches TRBD2 (6 bases). Trimming cost V 7 bases and J 2 bases, with 16 bases left between them. Germline V gene sequence: CDR1 SGHTA, CDR2 FQGNSA. This CDR3 is 15 amino acids long. CDR3: CASNFRAGPTDTQYF. The CDR3 nucleotides read TGTGCCAGCAACTTCCGGGCGGGACCCACAGATACGCAGTATTTT.

This clone was counted between two and nine times. The same CDR3 arises from other DNA sequences in this sample as well. This rearrangement joins TRBV9 to TRBJ1-5, with TRBD1 as a possible D gene (5 bases). CDR3 size: 15 residues. Per germline, CDR1 SGDLS and CDR2 YYNGEE. The V end was cut by 0 bases, the J end by 7 bases, with 14 bases between. CDR3 loop: CASSVGGTIGQPQHF. CDR3 nucleotides: TGTGCCAGCAGCGTAGGAGGGACTATAGGACAGCCCCAGCATTTT.

The chain couples TRBV18 to TRBJ2-1; D is unclear. The CDR3 has 12 residues. The ends were cut back, 3 bases at V and 9 bases at J, with 9 bases in the middle. CDR1 KGHSH and CDR2 LQKENI come from the germline V gene. CDR3: CASSPDSGEQFF. The CDR3 nucleotides are TGTGCCAGCTCACCTGACTCGGGTGAGCAGTTCTTC.

The chain combines TRBV28 with TRBJ2-1; 8 bases fit TRBD2. Germline assignment: CDR1 MDHEN and CDR2 SYDVKM. V trimming: 3 bases; J trimming: 4 bases; junction bases outside the gene matches: 5. This CDR3 spans 15 amino acids. The CDR3 DNA reads TGTGCCAGCAGTTTCTACTCGGGGGGGTACAATGAGCAGTTCTTC. Encoded protein: CASSFYSGGYNEQFF.

This clone has just a few counts. The genes are TRBV6-5 and TRBJ2-3; D not certain. CDR1 and CDR2 (germline): MNHEY, SVGAGI. The ends were cut back, 6 bases at V and 0 bases at J, with 10 bases in the middle. This CDR3 has 14 residues. CDR3 residues: CASSASQSTDTQYF. The CDR3 DNA follows: TGTGCCAGCAGCGCTTCCCAGAGCACAGATACGCAGTATTTT.